These T cell receptor beta chains were read from a single sample in a study of blood T cell repertoires in COVID-19. The table came from immunoSEQ multiplex PCR; TCRdb's copy has only in-frame clones and leaves some out. The profile shows roughly 80,000 clones, roughly nine tenths of them singletons. Sequencing was done on a sample of peripheral blood. These receptors came from a woman of 80 years or more with active or convalescent COVID-19. The CDR3 runs from the conserved cysteine through the conserved F or W. A D gene is named only where the DNA matches it firmly. Clone size, where shown, is once, few, many, or a class for clones that have expanded.

J | size | D | V | CDR3 | DNA
TRBJ2-7 | - | TRBD1 | TRBV7-2 | CASSITGTGWGEQYF | TGTGCCAGCAGCATAACCGGGACAGGGTGGGGAGAGCAGTACTTC
TRBJ2-1 | - | - | TRBV18 | CASSRGTGSYNEQFF | TGTGCCAGCTCCCGCGGGACGGGCTCCTACAATGAGCAGTTCTTC
TRBJ1-4 | - | - | TRBV2 | CASSDRVATNEKLFF | TGTGCCAGCAGTGACAGGGTTGCAACTAATGAAAAACTGTTTTTT
TRBJ1-1 | - | - | TRBV11-2 | CASSLEGGEAFF | TGTGCCAGCAGCTTAGAAGGGGGTGAAGCTTTCTTT
TRBJ2-2 | few | TRBD1 | TRBV5-1 | CASSAWTGQGGELFF | TGCGCCAGCAGCGCATGGACAGGTCAGGGCGGGGAGCTGTTTTTT
TRBJ1-2 | - | - | TRBV27 | CASRGQDYGYTF | TGTGCCAGCCGGGGACAAGACTATGGCTACACCTTC
TRBJ1-1 | - | - | TRBV5-6 | CASSLLRGWDTEAFF | TGTGCCAGCAGCTTGTTAAGGGGCTGGGACACTGAAGCTTTCTTT
TRBJ2-2 | few | - | TRBV28 | CASSFLENTGELFF | TGTGCCAGCAGTTTCCTAGAGAACACCGGGGAGCTGTTTTTT
TRBJ1-5 | - | TRBD1 | TRBV4-2 | CASRRTGGGQPQHF | TGTGCCAGCCGACGGACAGGGGGCGGTCAGCCCCAGCATTTT
TRBJ2-7 | - | TRBD1 | TRBV28 | CASSLTGATYEQYF | TGTGCCAGCAGCCTAACAGGGGCAACCTACGAGCAGTACTTC
TRBJ1-5 | - | TRBD1 | TRBV28 | CASSSTRTGRRNQPQHF | TGTGCCAGCAGTTCCACCCGGACAGGGCGGCGCAATCAGCCCCAGCATTTT
TRBJ2-7 | - | TRBD1 | TRBV28 | CASSLYAGQGYEQYF | TGTGCCAGCAGTTTATATGCCGGACAGGGCTACGAGCAGTACTTC
TRBJ1-4 | - | TRBD1 | TRBV30 | CAWSPGQKTTNEKLFF | TGTGCCTGGAGTCCGGGACAGAAAACAACTAATGAAAAACTGTTTTTT
TRBJ1-1 | - | - | TRBV5-4 | CASSRLTENTEAFF | TGTGCCAGCAGCCGCTTGACAGAGAACACTGAAGCTTTCTTT
TRBJ2-1 | - | - | TRBV28 | CASSFPTSPYNEQFF | TGTGCCAGCAGTTTCCCCACGAGCCCATACAATGAGCAGTTCTTC
TRBJ1-2 | - | TRBD1 | TRBV30 | CAWSGQGDSGYTF | TGTGCCTGGTCAGGACAGGGGGATTCTGGCTACACCTTC
TRBJ1-2 | - | - | TRBV2 | CASSEGTEYDGYTF | TGTGCCAGCAGTGAAGGTACAGAATATGATGGCTACACCTTC
TRBJ2-3 | - | TRBD1 | TRBV2 | CASGARGQGYTSGLLTQYF | TGTGCCAGCGGAGCCCGCGGACAGGGATATACGTCCGGGCTATTGACGCAGTATTTT
TRBJ2-1 | few | - | TRBV3-1/TRBV3-2 | CASSNRGGYNEQFF | TGTGCCAGCAGCAACAGGGGGGGCTACAATGAGCAGTTCTTC
TRBJ1-2 | - | TRBD1 | TRBV19 | CASSIDRDRAYGYTF | TGTGCCAGTAGTATAGACCGGGACAGGGCCTATGGCTACACCTTC
TRBJ1-4 | - | - | TRBV6-5 | CASSYGRRPHEKLFF | TGTGCCAGCAGTTACGGAAGGAGGCCTCATGAAAAACTGTTTTTT
TRBJ1-5 | - | TRBD1 | TRBV6-5 | CASQGAAIGNQPQHF | TGTGCCAGCCAGGGGGCGGCGATCGGCAATCAGCCCCAGCATTTT
TRBJ1-2 | - | TRBD1 | TRBV28 | CASSLWKGQGASNGYTF | TGTGCCAGCAGTTTATGGAAGGGGCAGGGGGCTTCTAATGGCTACACCTTC
TRBJ1-3 | - | - | TRBV6-5 | CASSYHQGTSGNTIYF | TGTGCCAGCAGTTACCACCAGGGGACCTCTGGAAACACCATATATTTT
TRBJ1-2 | - | - | TRBV6-1 | CASSELSVYGYTF | TGTGCCAGCAGTGAACTCTCCGTCTATGGCTACACCTTC
TRBJ2-1 | - | TRBD2 | TRBV4-2 | CASSQSGGAFNEQFF | TGTGCCAGCAGCCAAAGCGGGGGGGCCTTTAATGAGCAGTTCTTC
TRBJ1-6 | - | - | TRBV7-2 | CASSSNTGWSPLHF | TGTGCCAGCAGCTCAAATACAGGGTGGTCACCCCTCCACTTT
TRBJ1-2 | - | - | TRBV4-1 | CASSQVSSNYGYTF | TGCGCCAGCAGCCAAGTTTCCAGTAACTATGGCTACACCTTC
TRBJ1-2 | - | - | TRBV28 | CASSSPGGYGYTF | TGTGCCAGCAGTTCCCCGGGGGGGTATGGCTACACCTTC
TRBJ1-5 | - | - | TRBV12-5 | CASGRWTDNQPQHF | TGTGCTAGTGGTCGCTGGACAGACAATCAGCCCCAGCATTTT
TRBJ1-2 | - | - | TRBV6-5 | CASSYGGAANYGYTF | TGTGCCAGCAGTTACGGGGGGGCTGCTAACTATGGCTACACCTTC
TRBJ2-2 | - | TRBD1 | TRBV4-3 | CASSQWTGPVPSGELFF | TGCGCCAGCAGCCAGTGGACAGGCCCGGTGCCTTCCGGGGAGCTGTTTTTT
TRBJ1-5 | - | - | TRBV6-2/TRBV6-3 | CASSYEGVRNQPQHF | TGTGCCAGCAGTTACGAGGGGGTCCGCAATCAGCCCCAGCATTTT
TRBJ2-3 | - | TRBD2 | TRBV3-1/TRBV3-2 | CASSQRLAGVNTDTQYF | TGTGCCAGCAGCCAGAGACTAGCGGGGGTCAACACAGATACGCAGTATTTT
TRBJ2-2 | - | - | TRBV7-9 | CASSSRAGIQDLSYPELFF | TGTGCCAGCAGCTCACGAGCAGGGATTCAAGATTTATCATACCCGGAGCTGTTTTTT
TRBJ2-7 | - | - | TRBV5-1 | CASSFDRTYEQYF | TGCGCCAGCAGCTTCGACAGAACCTACGAGCAGTACTTC
TRBJ1-5 | - | - | TRBV27 | CASSPREGRQPQHF | TGTGCCAGCAGCCCTAGGGAGGGGCGTCAGCCCCAGCATTTT
TRBJ2-5 | - | TRBD1 | TRBV24-1 | CATSDGQGAWETQYF | TGTGCCACCAGTGATGGACAGGGGGCGTGGGAGACCCAGTACTTC
TRBJ1-2 | - | - | TRBV24-1 | CATSDPAGGYWGYTF | TGTGCCACCAGTGATCCGGCGGGGGGGTACTGGGGCTACACCTTC
TRBJ2-7 | - | TRBD1 | TRBV10-3 | CAISSGTASYEQYF | TGTGCCATCAGTTCCGGGACAGCCTCCTACGAGCAGTACTTC
TRBJ2-2 | - | - | TRBV12-3/TRBV12-4 | CAIRIGNTGELFF | TGTGCCATTCGTATCGGGAACACCGGGGAGCTGTTTTTT
TRBJ1-2 | once | - | TRBV7-2 | CASSLGGTPGRVYGYTF | TGTGCCAGCAGCCTGGGCGGGACTCCCGGTCGTGTCTATGGCTACACCTTC